Listed below are T cell receptor beta chains from one sample, sequenced in a study of Ad26.COV2.S vaccination and SARS-CoV-2 variants. Repertoires were generated with immunoSEQ multiplex PCR, while TCRdb's copy carries only in-frame clones and drops some. Here the sample spans 400,000 to 450,000 clones, roughly 88% being singletons. Sequenced here: peripheral blood, sampled in a trial of Ad26.COV2.S vaccine versus placebo. These TCRs come from a person between 18 and 65 years old who received the Ad26.COV2.S COVID-19 vaccine or a placebo. Both conserved end residues are part of each CDR3. D genes are given only for firm matches. Not every row has a clone size; where given, it reads once, few, many or a size class.

>TRBD2|once|TRBJ2-7|TRBV7-2
TGTGCCAGCAGCTTAGCGGGACTAGCTGTATACGAGCAGTACTTC
CASSLAGLAVYEQYF
>-|-|TRBJ2-7|TRBV7-2
TGTGCCAGCAGCTCGGTCCCCCTGAGGGAGCAGTACTTC
CASSSVPLREQYF
>TRBD2|-|TRBJ2-7|TRBV6-5
TGTGCCAGCAGTTACCTGGCTAGCGGGCACGAGCAGTACTTC
CASSYLASGHEQYF
>-|once|TRBJ1-5|TRBV7-8
TGTGCCAGCAGCTTAGGAAGGGGTAATCAGCCCCAGCATTTT
CASSLGRGNQPQHF
>TRBD1|few|TRBJ1-5|TRBV3-1/TRBV3-2
TGTGCCAGCAGCTGCACAGGGGAACCAGAGCCTCAGCCCCAGCATTTT
CASSCTGEPEPQPQHF
>-|-|TRBJ2-6|TRBV5-1
TGCGCCAGCAGCATTCAGGGTGCTGGGGCCAACGTCCTGACTTTC
CASSIQGAGANVLTF
>TRBD2|once|TRBJ2-7|TRBV14
TGTGCCAGCAGCCCGCGGGGCGGGAGGATGATCGACGAGCAGTACTTC
CASSPRGGRMIDEQYF
>TRBD1|-|TRBJ1-4|TRBV15
TGTGCCACCAGCACCCCGGGACAGGGAACTAATGAAAAACTGTTTTTT
CATSTPGQGTNEKLFF
>-|-|TRBJ2-1|TRBV11-3
TGTGCCAGCAGCTCAAGATTGGGAGAGCAGTTCTTC
CASSSRLGEQFF
>-|once|TRBJ1-5|TRBV27
TGTGCCAGCAGTTTAATGGGCAATCAGCCCCAGCATTTT
CASSLMGNQPQHF
>-|-|TRBJ2-3|TRBV4-3
TGCGCCAGCAGCCAAGAAGTTAGCGCGGGCTCGCCCGGCACAGATACGCAGTATTTT
CASSQEVSAGSPGTDTQYF
>-|-|TRBJ2-1|TRBV29-1
TGCAGCGTTGTTGTGACTAGGCCTTACAATGAGCAGTTCTTC
CSVVVTRPYNEQFF
>TRBD1|-|TRBJ1-2|TRBV5-4
TGTGCCAGCAGCGGGCGGACAGGGCCCGATGGCTACACCTTC
CASSGRTGPDGYTF
>TRBD1|-|TRBJ2-2|TRBV7-9
TGTGCCAGCAGCATAAGGGTGGGACAGCCGAACACCGGGGAGCTGTTTTTT
CASSIRVGQPNTGELFF
>-|-|TRBJ1-3|TRBV5-1
TGCGCCAGCAGCTTGGGGTTCTCTGGAAACACCATATATTTT
CASSLGFSGNTIYF
>-|-|TRBJ1-3|TRBV6-5
TGTGCCAGCGGTCGGCAAGCCTCTGGAAACACCATATATTTT
CASGRQASGNTIYF
>-|-|TRBJ1-6|TRBV27
TGTGCCAGCAGTCTCGACCTGGGATCACCCCTCCACTTT
CASSLDLGSPLHF
>TRBD2|-|TRBJ2-1|TRBV6-5
TGTGCCAGCAGTTACGTGGGGGAGGGCCCCTACAATGAGCAGTTCTTC
CASSYVGEGPYNEQFF